One sample yielded the 7 T cell receptor beta chains listed below, sequenced in a study of blood T cell repertoires in COVID-19. Method: immunoSEQ multiplex PCR; TCRdb's copy keeps in-frame clones and lacks some. The sample shows 150,000 to 200,000 clones, about 88% of them seen only once. The specimen was peripheral blood. The receptors stem from a man aged 65-85 years with active or convalescent COVID-19.

Of note for this clone: Additional DNA sequences in this sample encode the identical CDR3. The gene calls are TRBV7-2 and TRBJ2-2; TRBD2 agrees at 12 bases. V shed 4 bases, J shed 3 bases, and the junction held 3 bases outside the gene matches. Germline-derived CDR1 and CDR2 are SGHTA and FQGNSA. This CDR3 comprises 16 residues. The CDR3 DNA reads TGTGCCAGCAGCTCCGGACTAGCGGGGTACACCGGGGAGCTGTTTTTT. Its protein is CASSSGLAGYTGELFF.

At least ten counts were recorded for this clone. The rearrangement links TRBV6-2 or TRBV6-3 to TRBJ2-5; TRBD1 matches at 11 bases. Trimming took 4 bases from V and 7 from J; bases not matched to a gene: 5. CDR3 length: 14 residues. Germline lookup yields CDR1 MNHEY and CDR2 SVGEGT. CDR3 sequence (DNA): TGTGCCAGCAGTTTGGGACAGGGGGTTGCGACCCAGTACTTC. Its protein product is CASSLGQGVATQYF.

V usage is TRBV11-2 and J usage is TRBJ2-6, with D possibly being TRBD2 (6 bases). Germline CDR1 is SGHAT and CDR2 is FQNNGV. The CDR3 has 19 amino acids. V was trimmed by 5 bases and J by 0 bases, leaving 20 bases between them. CDR3 region: CASSPGGGLGTSGANVLTF. For the CDR3, the DNA is TGTGCCAGCAGCCCAGGTGGAGGGTTGGGGACCTCTGGGGCCAACGTCCTGACTTTC.

The rearrangement uses TRBV5-1 and TRBJ2-3; D might be TRBD1 (5 bases). V lost 2 bases and J 2 bases, leaving 12 bases between the germline ends. This CDR3 has 15 residues. Germline lookup yields CDR1 SGHRS and CDR2 YFSETQ. The CDR3 DNA reads TGCGCCAGCAGCTTCAAGGGGTCCCTCACAGATACGCAGTATTTT. Residues: CASSFKGSLTDTQYF.

The J gene is TRBJ1-4, the V gene TRBV14; unclear D gene. CDR1 SGHDN and CDR2 FVKESK come from the germline V gene. The CDR3 has 15 residues. V was pared by 4 bases and J by 5 bases, with 14 bases between. CDR3: CASSPAGGNNEKLFF. The CDR3 nucleotides are TGTGCCAGCAGCCCGGCGGGCGGGAACAATGAAAAACTGTTTTTT.

The chain links TRBV7-2 to TRBJ2-5; TRBD1 matches 9 bases. From germline, CDR1 is SGHTA and CDR2 FQGNSA. Unmatched junction bases numbered 6, after V lost 4 bases and J lost 0 bases. CDR3 length equals 16 residues. CDR3: CASSSRTGAYQETQYF. The CDR3 coding sequence is TGTGCCAGCAGCTCTCGGACAGGGGCGTACCAAGAGACCCAGTACTTC. Based on the CDR3 plus reference TRBV7-2 and TRBJ2-5, the full variable domain is GAGVSQSPSNKVTEKGKDVELRCDPISGHTALYWYRQSLGQGLEFLIYFQGNSAPDKSGLPSDRFSAERTGGSVSTLTIQRTQQEDSAVYLCASSSRTGAYQETQYFGPGTRLLVL.

The gene calls are TRBV11-2 and TRBJ1-2; D is unclear. CDR1 is SGHAT, CDR2 FQNNGV, per germline. The ends were cut back, 4 bases at V and 4 bases at J, with 10 bases in the middle. This CDR3 spans 13 amino acids. The CDR3 here is CASSSGPLYGYTF. The DNA of the CDR3 is TGTGCCAGCAGCTCTGGGCCCCTCTATGGCTACACCTTC.